This is a list of T cell receptor beta chains from one sample in a study of control samples from healthy donors and cancer patients. The method was immunoSEQ multiplex PCR; TCRdb's version includes in-frame clones alone and lacks a portion of them. This sample has about 100,000 clones; 87% occur once, and the top ten carry more than 15%. Sequenced: blood. These receptors all stem from a woman between 45 and 60 years old in good health. The CDR3 runs from the conserved cysteine through the conserved F or W. Fields, in order: V gene, D gene, J gene, clone size, CDR3 DNA, CDR3 protein. A D gene is named only where the DNA matches it firmly. The size field is filled for only some rows; it gives once, few, many or a size class.

V gene: TRBV19; D gene: TRBD2; J gene: TRBJ2-3; clone size: -; CDR3 DNA: TGTGCCAGTAGTACAGCTAGCGGGAGTTCGCAGTATTTT; CDR3 protein: CASSTASGSSQYF
V gene: TRBV4-1; D gene: -; J gene: TRBJ1-1; clone size: -; CDR3 DNA: TGCGCCAGCAGCCAACGGACAACGAACACTGAAGCTTTCTTT; CDR3 protein: CASSQRTTNTEAFF
V gene: TRBV2; D gene: TRBD2; J gene: TRBJ2-1; clone size: -; CDR3 DNA: TGTGCCAGCAGTGCCACTAGCGGGGTTTACAATGAGCAGTTCTTC; CDR3 protein: CASSATSGVYNEQFF
V gene: TRBV5-6; D gene: -; J gene: TRBJ1-1; clone size: -; CDR3 DNA: TGTGCCAGCAGCTTGGATAGGGGTGTGCGGGTAAACACTGAAGCTTTCTTT; CDR3 protein: CASSLDRGVRVNTEAFF
V gene: TRBV10-3; D gene: -; J gene: TRBJ1-2; clone size: -; CDR3 DNA: TGTGCCATCAGTGAGACAGGGCCCAACTATGGCTACACCTTC; CDR3 protein: CAISETGPNYGYTF
V gene: TRBV5-1; D gene: TRBD1; J gene: TRBJ2-2; clone size: -; CDR3 DNA: TGCGCCAGCAACGGACAGGGGGGATCGAACACCGGGGAGCTGTTTTTT; CDR3 protein: CASNGQGGSNTGELFF
V gene: TRBV3-1/TRBV3-2; D gene: -; J gene: TRBJ1-3; clone size: -; CDR3 DNA: TGTGCCAGCAGCCACCGCTCTGGAAACACCATATATTTT; CDR3 protein: CASSHRSGNTIYF
V gene: TRBV5-1; D gene: -; J gene: TRBJ1-1; clone size: -; CDR3 DNA: TGCGCCAGCAGCTTGGGACCGTCGAACACTGAAGCTTTCTTT; CDR3 protein: CASSLGPSNTEAFF
V gene: TRBV9; D gene: -; J gene: TRBJ2-1; clone size: -; CDR3 DNA: TGTGCCAGCAGCGCCCCCCGAGACCTTAGGGACGAGCAGTTCTTC; CDR3 protein: CASSAPRDLRDEQFF
V gene: TRBV5-1; D gene: TRBD2; J gene: TRBJ2-5; clone size: -; CDR3 DNA: TGCGCCAGCAGCCCCCGGGGTAGCGGGAGTCCCCAAGAGACCCAGTACTTC; CDR3 protein: CASSPRGSGSPQETQYF
V gene: TRBV30; D gene: -; J gene: TRBJ2-2; clone size: -; CDR3 DNA: TGTGCCTGGAGTAAATGGAACTCGAACACCGGGGAGCTGTTTTTT; CDR3 protein: CAWSKWNSNTGELFF
V gene: TRBV7-3; D gene: -; J gene: TRBJ2-3; clone size: once; CDR3 DNA: TGTGCCAGCAGCGTGGGTAGCGGCACAGATACGCAGTATTTT; CDR3 protein: CASSVGSGTDTQYF